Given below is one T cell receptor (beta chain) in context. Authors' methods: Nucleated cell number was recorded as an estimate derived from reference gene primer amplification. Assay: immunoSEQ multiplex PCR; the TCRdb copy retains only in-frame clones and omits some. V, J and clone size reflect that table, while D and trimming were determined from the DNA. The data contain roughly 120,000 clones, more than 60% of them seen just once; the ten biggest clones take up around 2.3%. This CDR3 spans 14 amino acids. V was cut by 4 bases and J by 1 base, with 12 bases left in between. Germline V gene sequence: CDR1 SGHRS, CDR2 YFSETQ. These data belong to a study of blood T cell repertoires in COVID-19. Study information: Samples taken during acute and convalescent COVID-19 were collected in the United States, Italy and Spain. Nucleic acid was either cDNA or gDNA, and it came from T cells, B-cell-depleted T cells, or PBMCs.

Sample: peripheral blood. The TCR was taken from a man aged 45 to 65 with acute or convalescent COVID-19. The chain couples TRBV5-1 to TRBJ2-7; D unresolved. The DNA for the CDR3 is TGCGCCAGCAGCCCTTTAGATCTTTCCTACGAGCAGTACTTC. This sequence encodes CASSPLDLSYEQYF.